This TCR beta chain was identified in a study of cytomegalovirus exposure and HLA in healthy donors. As concerns this clone: The antigen remains unidentified.

The CDR3 totals 19 residues. Looked up from germline, CDR1 is LGHNA and CDR2 is YSLEER. The J segment lost 1 base and the V segment lost 0 bases, leaving 10 bases of the junction unmatched. PCR amplification relied on 60 Vbeta primers (plus 13 Jbeta primers). Assay: immunoSEQ multiplex PCR; the TCRdb copy retains only in-frame clones and omits some. The sample yields approximately 140,000 clones, 88% seen once. General observations from the study: The listing of roughly 160 TCR beta chains classed them as cytomegalovirus-associated. Most TCR beta V segments were productive about 90% or about 30% of the time in an earlier analysis. A classifier reportedly called cytomegalovirus status with high sensitivity and specificity. What a later analysis showed was that several of the most significant clusters appeared linked to common viral pathogens.

The source of this sequence is a middle-aged woman in good health and CMV-seronegative. Source material: PBMCs. This chain uses TRBV4-3 with TRBJ2-3, with 10 bases lining up with TRBD2. CDR3 protein: CASSQDVLAGVYRTDTQYF. CDR3 in DNA: TGCGCCAGCAGCCAAGATGTCCTAGCGGGAGTGTACCGCACAGATACGCAGTATTTT.